This TCR beta chain was identified in a study of cytomegalovirus exposure and HLA in healthy donors. With 60 Vbeta and 13 Jbeta primers, the PCR was carried out. The repertoire was sequenced with immunoSEQ multiplex PCR; TCRdb's copy has only in-frame clones and lacks some. The data show 85,000 to 100,000 clones, 60% to 80% seen once. The V and J ends lost 1 base and 5 bases, in that order; junction bases with no gene match: 4. Germline-derived CDR1 and CDR2 are MNHNS and SASEGT. This CDR3 has 14 residues. This chain connects TRBV6-1 to TRBJ1-2, with 7 positions matching TRBD1. Sequenced material: PBMCs. This receptor was identified in a man aged 50 to 59 in good health and CMV-seropositive. The CDR3 coding sequence is TGTGCCAGCAGTGAAGGAGCAGGGGGGTATGGCTACACCTTC. Amino acid sequence: CASSEGAGGYGYTF.